The clone carrying this TCR beta chain was seen once. Its target is not known. What went into each PCR as a spike was synthetic TCR analog templates. Measured with immunoSEQ multiplex PCR; TCRdb has only the in-frame clones, and not every one. Counted here are about 63,000 clones, more than 80% occurring once; the ten biggest clones make up 5.7%. The sample belongs to a study of PD-L1 blockade in urothelial cancer. Study information: Prior exposure to chemotherapy in patients amounted to 0 to 3 regimens received.

The time point was: pretreatment peripheral blood. Patient disease was locally advanced or metastatic urothelial carcinoma. Germline values: CDR1 SGDLS, CDR2 YYNGEE. The V and J ends lost 4 bases and 2 bases respectively, with 10 bases between them. The CDR3 has 15 residues. Broader study findings: At 3 weeks on treatment, tumor-associated clones expanded more with durable benefit.

Sample: PBMCs, taken around atezolizumab (anti-PD-L1) treatment. The origin of this receptor is an older man with urothelial cancer. V usage is TRBV9 and J usage is TRBJ1-6, with D unclear. This CDR3 reads CASSLTLTYNSPLHF. The CDR3 region has the DNA TGTGCCAGCAGCCTGACTCTCACCTATAATTCACCCCTCCACTTT.